Below are 11 T cell receptor beta chains sequenced from a single sample in a study of T cells in pancreatic ductal adenocarcinoma listed by TCRdb under 2017. Preparation of the library involved the immunoSEQ multiplex PCR assay. The clones in this table, taken by TCRdb from immuneACCESS, are in-frame only. Not every clone is retained; where verified, under half of the shortfall comes from an unresolved V gene, and the cause of the rest is unknown. This sample has 85,000 to 120,000 clones in its table, and roughly 96% of those were observed once. In total, the top ten clones hold 3.1% of the sample. The pancreatic ductal adenocarcinoma patients who were selected had gone through surgery without receiving any neoadjuvant therapy. The sample consisted of PBMCs. The source is a human donor with pancreatic ductal adenocarcinoma.

This clone was picked up one time. The chain combines TRBV30 with TRBJ2-5, with TRBD2 identical over 9 bases. The CDR3 is 13 amino acids. With V trimmed by 4 bases and J by 1 base, 1 base remained unmatched. Germline CDR1 and CDR2: GTSNPN and SVGIG (reference sequence). The DNA for the CDR3 is TGTGCCTGGAAGGGACTAGCCCAAGAGACCCAGTACTTC. This sequence encodes CAWKGLAQETQYF.

The gene calls are TRBV11-2 and TRBJ1-1; D may be TRBD1 (5 bases). Trimming stripped 2 bases from V and 4 bases from J, with 11 bases between. CDR3 length equals 14 residues. Germline values: CDR1 SGHAT, CDR2 FQNNGV. The CDR3 region is CASSLQGDSTEAFF. The DNA of the CDR3 is TGTGCCAGCAGCTTACAGGGTGATAGCACTGAAGCTTTCTTT.

V and J are TRBV2 and TRBJ2-5; 7 positions match TRBD1. In germline, CDR1 is SNHLY, CDR2 FYNNEI. There are 15 residues in the CDR3. The V segment lost 2 bases and the J segment 4 bases; nucleotides outside the gene matches: 7. The CDR3: CASSEPRTGGETQYF. CDR3 nucleotide sequence: TGTGCCAGCAGTGAACCGCGGACAGGAGGAGAGACCCAGTACTTC. The whole variable domain, filled in from reference TRBV2 and TRBJ2-5, reads EPEVTQTPSHQVTQMGQEVILRCVPISNHLYFYWYRQILGQKVEFLVSFYNNEISEKSEIFDDQFSVERPDGSNFTLKIRSTKLEDSAMYFCASSEPRTGGETQYFGPGTRLLVL.

V is TRBV20-1 and J is TRBJ2-5, with D hard to call. This CDR3 has 11 residues. V gave up 6 bases and J gave up 5 bases, with 10 bases separating them. CDR1 and CDR2 from the germline V gene are DFQATT and SNEGSKA (reference sequence). DNA for the CDR3: TGCAGTGCAGAGGAGAGGGAGACCCAGTACTTC. It translates to CSAEERETQYF.

The chain combines TRBV6-6 with TRBJ2-1; 7 bases map to TRBD1. The CDR3 has 14 residues. Looked up from germline, CDR1 is MNHNY and CDR2 is SVGAGI (reference sequence). V shed 4 bases, J shed 4 bases, and the junction held 4 bases outside the gene matches. The CDR3 is CASSSGTVYNEQFF. In DNA form, the CDR3 reads TGTGCCAGCAGTTCCGGGACAGTTTACAATGAGCAGTTCTTC.

This chain links TRBV15 with TRBJ2-2; D gene uncertain. Germline CDR1 LNHNV, CDR2 YYDKDF (reference sequence). The CDR3 is 13 amino acids. V was shortened by 2 bases and J by 4 bases, with 5 bases between the two germline ends. The CDR3 region is CATSRLSTGELFF. Here the CDR3 DNA reads TGTGCCACCAGCAGACTCTCCACCGGGGAGCTGTTTTTT. Full variable domain (missing parts from reference TRBV15 and TRBJ2-2): DAMVIQNPRYQVTQFGKPVTLSCSQTLNHNVMYWYQQKSSQAPKLLFHYYDKDFNNEADTPDNFQSRRPNTSFCFLDIRSPGLGDTAMYLCATSRLSTGELFFGEGSRLTVL.

This clone was seen just once. V usage is TRBV7-9 and J usage is TRBJ2-5, with D perhaps matching TRBD1 (6 bases). Germline V gene sequence: CDR1 SEHNR, CDR2 FQNEAQ (reference sequence). V lost 4 bases, J lost 5 bases, and 17 bases lay in between. CDR3 length equals 15 residues. In DNA, the CDR3 is TGTGCCAGCAGCTCAAAGGGGGTTGCTGTGGAGACCCAGTACTTC. Its translation is CASSSKGVAVETQYF.

The genes are TRBV13 and TRBJ2-7, with no clear D. Germline values: CDR1 PRHDT, CDR2 FYEKMQ (reference sequence). There are 14 residues in the CDR3. Trimming left V 0 bases short and J 4 bases short, with 10 bases between. CDR3 loop: CASSLGHGAYEQYF. DNA for the CDR3: TGTGCCAGCAGCTTAGGTCATGGTGCGTACGAGCAGTACTTC. Full variable domain (remainder filled in from reference TRBV13 and TRBJ2-7): AAGVIQSPRHLIKEKRETATLKCYPIPRHDTVYWYQQGPGQDPQFLISFYEKMQSDKGSIPDRFSAQQFSDYHSELNMSSLELGDSALYFCASSLGHGAYEQYFGPGTRLTVT.

This chain connects TRBV18 to TRBJ2-1; no reliable D call. V lost 2 bases, J lost 1 base, and 6 bases lay in between. The CDR3 is 14 amino acids. Germline-derived CDR1 and CDR2 are KGHSH and LQKENI. The CDR3 DNA follows: TGTGCCAGCTCACCAGGCGGTTCCTACAATGAGCAGTTCTTC. This translates into CASSPGGSYNEQFF.

The chain is built from TRBV18 and TRBJ2-1, with TRBD1 matching over 7 bases. The CDR3 consists of 17 residues. V dropped 2 bases and J dropped 1; count of bases not matched to a gene: 8. Germline CDR1 reads KGHSH; CDR2 reads LQKENI. CDR3 nucleotides: TGTGCCAGCTCACCATGGGACAGAAGCGAATCCTACAATGAGCAGTTCTTC. Translation: CASSPWDRSESYNEQFF. Based on the CDR3 plus reference TRBV18 and TRBJ2-1, the full variable domain is NAGVMQNPRHLVRRRGQEARLRCSPMKGHSHVYWYRQLPEEGLKFMVYLQKENIIDESGMPKERFSAEFPKEGPSILRIQQVVRGDSAAYFCASSPWDRSESYNEQFFGPGTRLTVL.

This chain joins TRBV28 and TRBJ2-2; no definite D call. From germline, CDR1 is MDHEN and CDR2 SYDVKM. V lost 5 bases and J 2 bases, leaving 3 bases between the germline ends. The CDR3 loop spans 12 amino acids. The CDR3 loop reads CASSLNTGELFF. For the CDR3, the DNA is TGTGCCAGCAGTCTTAACACCGGGGAGCTGTTTTTT.